The clone carrying this T cell receptor beta chain was recorded many times. The entry originates in a study of T-cell reconstitution after alpha-beta-depleted transplantation in children. The germline gives CDR1 SGHRS, CDR2 YFSETQ. J lost 8 bases, V lost 1 base, and 8 bases had no gene match. The CDR3 runs to 15 residues. The TCRbeta library was prepared with unique molecular identifiers. TCRdb fed the PCR reads into MiXCR, producing one record per CDR3 protein. The table lists fewer than 120,000 distinct CDR3 sequences, 10% of them singletons, with about 7.3% in the top ten. J is TRBJ2-1 and V is TRBV5-1; TRBD2 agrees at 8 bases. The receptor was isolated from a human donor who donated a stem cell graft to a child with acute lymphoblastic leukemia. Material: PBMCs from the stem cell graft donor, obtained from the stem cell graft. The CDR3 sequence: CASSLPRGAQDEQFF. CDR3 DNA sequence: TGCGCCAGCAGCTTGCCGCGGGGGGCGCAGGATGAGCAGTTCTTC.